A single sample gave rise to the 30 T cell receptor beta chains below, sequenced in a study of blood T cell repertoires in COVID-19. Only in-frame clones appear in the TCRdb table, and some are missing; sequencing was by immunoSEQ multiplex PCR. The profile shows over 400,000 clones, 70% to 90% of them singletons. What was sequenced was peripheral blood. The receptors were gathered from a human donor in a cohort sampled during active COVID-19.

This clone was counted between two and nine times. This rearrangement joins TRBV6-5 to TRBJ1-4; 7 nucleotides line up with TRBD1. The CDR3 consists of 15 residues. Germline trimming cut 4 bases from V and 3 bases from J; bases unmatched to any gene: 5. Germline V CDR1 and CDR2: MNHEY, SVGAGI. For the CDR3, the DNA is TGTGCCAGCAGTTCATCAGGGGGGTCTAATGAAAAACTGTTTTTT. Translation: CASSSSGGSNEKLFF.

The rearrangement joins TRBV15 to TRBJ1-1; 10 nucleotides line up with TRBD1. CDR3 length: 14 residues. The trim removed 7 bases at V and 1 base at J, leaving 3 bases unmatched. The germline V gene has CDR1 LNHNV and CDR2 YYDKDF (reference sequence). CDR3 DNA: TGTGCCACCAACGGACAGGGGGGGAACACTGAAGCTTTCTTT. Its translation: CATNGQGGNTEAFF. Filled out from reference TRBV15 and TRBJ1-1, the complete variable domain reads DAMVIQNPRYQVTQFGKPVTLSCSQTLNHNVMYWYQQKSSQAPKLLFHYYDKDFNNEADTPDNFQSRRPNTSFCFLDIRSPGLGDTAMYLCATNGQGGNTEAFFGQGTRLTVV.

This clone was counted a few times. The chain has TRBV5-1 and TRBJ2-7, with 9 bases fitting TRBD1. J gave up 7 bases and V 4 bases, and 9 bases lay outside the gene matches. Per germline, CDR1 SGHRS and CDR2 YFSETQ. The CDR3 is 14 amino acids. In DNA, the CDR3 is TGCGCCAGCAGCCCACAGGGGGCGACCGGGGAGCAGTACTTC. This sequence encodes CASSPQGATGEQYF.

V gene TRBV30 combines with J gene TRBJ2-7; tentative D call: TRBD1 (5 bases). Trimming left V 1 base short and J 8 bases short, with 24 bases between. Per germline, CDR1 GTSNPN and CDR2 SVGIG (reference sequence). CDR3 length equals 16 residues. The CDR3 sequence is CAWSGNSRGHQSKQYF. As DNA, the CDR3 is TGTGCCTGGAGTGGAAACTCTAGGGGCCATCAGAGCAAGCAGTACTTC.

The gene calls are TRBV30 and TRBJ1-1, with 8 bases matching TRBD1. CDR1 is GTSNPN and CDR2 is SVGIG in the germline V gene (reference sequence). J lost 6 bases, V lost 7 bases, and 13 bases had no gene match. This CDR3 has 14 residues. CDR3 amino acids: CAFTGGSGLSEAFF. The CDR3 DNA follows: TGTGCCTTCACAGGGGGATCGGGCTTATCTGAAGCTTTCTTT.

The chain joins TRBV6-5 to TRBJ1-1; 8 bases fit TRBD1. The CDR3 covers 16 residues. V shed 2 bases and J 6 bases; nucleotides not matched to a gene: 11. The germline gives CDR1 MNHEY, CDR2 SVGAGI. CDR3 sequence: CASSYLHGQGGAEAFF. CDR3 DNA sequence: TGTGCCAGCAGTTACCTTCACGGACAGGGAGGGGCTGAAGCTTTCTTT.

The genes are TRBV19 and TRBJ1-1, with TRBD1 matching over 7 bases. The ends lost 6 bases at V and 5 bases at J; junction bases unmatched: 12. The germline CDR1 and CDR2 sequences are LNHDA and SQIVND (reference sequence). The CDR3 runs to 15 residues. The CDR3 DNA reads as TGTGCCAGTAGCTGGCTTGACAGGGTTGGGACTGAAGCTTTCTTT. It encodes CASSWLDRVGTEAFF.

This chain uses TRBV3-1 (or the pseudogene TRBV3-2) with TRBJ2-2; 8 bases are shared with TRBD2. Trimming removed 2 bases from V and 6 bases from J; junction bases left unmatched: 14. This CDR3 region has 18 residues. In germline, CDR1 is LGHDT, CDR2 YNNKEL (reference sequence). The CDR3 coding sequence is TGTGCCAGCAGCCAACGCATATGGGAAGCGGGAGCGGCCGGGGAGCTGTTTTTT. Protein: CASSQRIWEAGAAGELFF.

The V and J genes are TRBV4-2 and TRBJ1-5, with TRBD1 matching 11 bases. V was pared by 4 bases and J by 5 bases, with 10 bases of the junction left unmatched. This CDR3 contains 17 residues. Germline loops: CDR1 LGHNA, CDR2 YNFKEQ. DNA for the CDR3: TGTGCCAGCAGCCCCGTCGGACAGGGGGCCGCCGATCAGCCCCAGCATTTT. As protein: CASSPVGQGAADQPQHF.

This chain links TRBV7-2 with TRBJ2-1; TRBD2 agrees at 12 bases. After removal of 5 bases from V and 3 bases from J, the junction contained 14 bases not matched to a gene. Germline V gene lookup returns CDR1 SGHTA and CDR2 FQGNSA. This CDR3 spans 19 amino acids. CDR3 nucleotides: TGTGCCAGCAGCCCTGTCGCACTAGCGGGAGGCCAAAACTACAATGAGCAGTTCTTC. It codes for CASSPVALAGGQNYNEQFF.

The V call is TRBV7-2, the J call TRBJ1-5; a possible D gene is TRBD1 (6 bases). The V gene's germline CDR1 is SGHTA and CDR2 FQGNSA. V lost 3 bases, J lost 2 bases, and 11 bases lay in between. This CDR3 contains 15 residues. CDR3 DNA sequence: TGTGCCAGCAGCTTTCAGGGGATCGGCAATCAGCCCCAGCATTTT. This translates into CASSFQGIGNQPQHF.

The chain has TRBV5-1 and TRBJ2-7; TRBD1 aligns across 7 bases. CDR1 and CDR2 from the germline V gene are SGHRS and YFSETQ. The ends lost 4 bases at V and 3 bases at J; junction bases unmatched: 4. The CDR3 has 13 residues. The CDR3: CASSPGQNYEQYF. The CDR3 DNA reads as TGCGCCAGCAGCCCGGGACAGAACTACGAGCAGTACTTC.

The table lists this clone with a count of one. The chain uses TRBV7-3 and TRBJ2-5, with TRBD2 matching 11 bases. CDR1 is SGHTA, CDR2 FQGTGA, per germline. CDR3 size: 15 residues. Losses at the gene ends were 5 bases for V and 3 bases for J; bases not matched to a gene: 5. The CDR3 DNA reads as TGTGCCAGCAGCCCATCTAGCGGGAGGAAAGAGACCCAGTACTTC. It yields the protein CASSPSSGRKETQYF.

CDR3 in amino acids: CASSLELQDNQPQHF. CDR3 coding DNA: TGTGCCAGCAGTCTTGAACTGCAGGATAATCAGCCCCAGCATTTT. The chain carries TRBV6-5 and TRBJ1-5; no definite D call. Looked up from germline, CDR1 is MNHEY and CDR2 is SVGAGI. The CDR3 spans 15 residues. Trimming took off 5 bases at V and 4 bases at J, with 15 bases between the two ends.

This rearrangement joins TRBV19 to TRBJ1-4; no firm D call. Per the germline V gene, CDR1 is LNHDA and CDR2 is SQIVND (reference sequence). The CDR3 length is 14 residues. Trimming removed 2 bases at V and 4 bases at J, with 8 bases between. The CDR3 protein is CASSINRFNEKLFF. The CDR3 nucleotides are TGTGCCAGTAGTATAAACAGATTTAATGAAAAACTGTTTTTT.

Note on this clone: The sample holds other DNA sequences that translate to the same CDR3. The chain couples TRBV4-2 to TRBJ1-1, with D maybe TRBD1 (5 bases). The CDR3 sequence is 14 residues long. The V end was cut by 1 base, the J end by 2 bases, with 8 bases between. In germline, CDR1 is LGHNA, CDR2 YNFKEQ. CDR3 protein: CASSQVGGNTEAFF. The CDR3 DNA reads TGTGCCAGCAGCCAAGTGGGGGGAAACACTGAAGCTTTCTTT.

DNA of the CDR3: TGTGCCAGCAGAGCCGGGGTTAACAATGAGCAGTTCTTC. Protein product: CASRAGVNNEQFF. V gene TRBV12-3 or TRBV12-4 combines with J gene TRBJ2-1, with TRBD2 as a possible D gene (5 bases). The CDR3 extends over 13 amino acids. The ends were cut back, 6 bases at V and 5 bases at J, with 11 bases in the middle.

The sample holds many counts of this clone. This chain connects TRBV7-2 to TRBJ1-6; D ambiguous. The CDR3 runs to 15 residues. Germline CDR1 and CDR2: SGHTA and FQGNSA. Trimming pared 5 bases from V and 6 bases from J, leaving 14 bases between. CDR3 amino acids: CASSPQFGGNSPLHF. In DNA form, the CDR3 reads TGTGCCAGCAGCCCCCAATTCGGTGGTAATTCACCCCTCCACTTT.

The chain couples TRBV2 to TRBJ2-4; 9 bases are shared with TRBD1. The CDR3 has 15 amino acids. CDR1 and CDR2 from the germline V gene are SNHLY and FYNNEI. Trimming cost V 6 bases and J 0 bases; bases outside gene matches: 3. The CDR3 loop reads CASSRQGVAKNIQYF. For the CDR3, the DNA is TGTGCCAGCAGCCGACAGGGGGTAGCCAAAAACATTCAGTACTTC.

The V call is TRBV6-2 or TRBV6-3, the J call TRBJ2-1, with D perhaps matching TRBD2 (6 bases). The germline V and J ends were trimmed by 5 bases and 0 bases, with 17 bases remaining between them. The V gene's germline CDR1 is MNHEY and CDR2 SVGEGT. This CDR3 has 17 amino acids. CDR3 sequence reads: CASSPGGAAFSYNEQFF. CDR3 bases: TGTGCCAGCAGTCCCGGGGGAGCGGCGTTCTCCTACAATGAGCAGTTCTTC.

The V and J genes are TRBV4-2 and TRBJ2-7; 9 nucleotides align to TRBD1. Germline CDR1 is LGHNA and CDR2 is YNFKEQ. Trimming removed 1 base from V and 3 bases from J; junction bases left unmatched: 4. The CDR3 is made up of 15 amino acids. Here the CDR3 reads CASSQGDREYYEQYF. CDR3 sequence (DNA): TGTGCCAGCAGCCAAGGGGACAGGGAATACTACGAGCAGTACTTC.

V is TRBV7-3 and J is TRBJ2-3; 10 positions agree with TRBD2. The CDR3 totals 18 residues. Looked up from germline, CDR1 is SGHTA and CDR2 is FQGTGA. J gave up 2 bases and V 0 bases, and 8 bases lay outside the gene matches. The DNA for the CDR3 is TGTGCCAGCAGCTTAACCCCCTACAGCGGGAGGGCCACAGATACGCAGTATTTT. Translation gives CASSLTPYSGRATDTQYF.

The genes are TRBV6-5 and TRBJ2-1, with D possibly matching TRBD2 (6 bases). Germline CDR1 and CDR2: MNHEY and SVGAGI. CDR3 length equals 13 residues. V lost 6 bases and J 6 bases, leaving 12 bases between the germline ends. CDR3 sequence (DNA): TGTGCCAGCAGGGTTGGACTACCCAATGAGCAGTTCTTC. Protein product: CASRVGLPNEQFF.

This chain joins TRBV10-3 and TRBJ2-7; D unclear. Trimming cost V 10 bases and J 4 bases, with 11 bases left between them. The CDR3 totals 11 residues. Germline lookup yields CDR1 ENHRY and CDR2 SYGVKD. Here the CDR3 reads CATALEYEQYF. As DNA, the CDR3 is TGTGCCACCGCCCTAGAGTACGAGCAGTACTTC.

The genes are TRBV2 and TRBJ2-2, with TRBD2 matching over 15 bases. This CDR3 has 15 amino acids. The germline gives CDR1 SNHLY, CDR2 FYNNEI. The trim removed 6 bases at V and 6 bases at J, leaving 2 bases unmatched. The CDR3 coding sequence is TGTGCCAGCAGGGGACTAGCGGGAGGTCCCGGGGAGCTGTTTTTT. As protein: CASRGLAGGPGELFF.

The chain is built from TRBV6-5 and TRBJ1-1; D gene ambiguous. With 3 bases removed from V and 7 bases from J, the gap between germline ends came to 15 bases. This CDR3 comprises 14 residues. Germline CDR1 reads MNHEY; CDR2 reads SVGAGI. The CDR3, as DNA: TGTGCCAGCAGTTATCTTCACCGACGGGATGAAGCTTTCTTT. Translation: CASSYLHRRDEAFF.

The rearrangement joins TRBV28 to TRBJ1-2; TRBD1 matches 9 bases. The ends lost 6 bases at V and 4 bases at J; junction bases unmatched: 6. Germline CDR1 is MDHEN and CDR2 is SYDVKM. CDR3 length: 14 amino acids. The CDR3: CASSADRGGYGYTF. CDR3 nucleotide sequence: TGTGCCAGCAGCGCCGACAGGGGGGGCTATGGCTACACCTTC.

This chain uses TRBV29-1 with TRBJ1-2; 11 bases fit TRBD1. Germline V gene lookup returns CDR1 SQVTM and CDR2 ANQGSEA. V gave up 6 bases and J gave up 4 bases; unmatched junction bases: 4. This CDR3 is built from 13 residues. The DNA for the CDR3 is TGCAGCGTCGGGACAGGGGGGGCCTATGGCTACACCTTC. Translating gives CSVGTGGAYGYTF.

This clone showed up just once. The rearrangement links TRBV19 to TRBJ2-5; D not resolved. Germline loops: CDR1 LNHDA, CDR2 SQIVND (reference sequence). The CDR3 length is 13 residues. Between the trimmed V and J ends, which lost 1 base and 5 bases, there was a span of 8 bases. CDR3 nucleotides: TGTGCCAGTAGTATAGGCCGGGTTGAGACCCAGTACTTC. This codes for CASSIGRVETQYF.

V is TRBV25-1 and J is TRBJ2-7, with D possibly being TRBD1 (5 bases). V dropped 3 bases and J dropped 2 bases, with 11 bases sitting between them. Germline loops: CDR1 MGHDK, CDR2 SYGVNS. This CDR3 is built from 14 residues. Written as DNA, the CDR3 is TGTGCCAGCAGTGACCCAACAGGCCCCTACGAGCAGTACTTC. Translated, it gives CASSDPTGPYEQYF.